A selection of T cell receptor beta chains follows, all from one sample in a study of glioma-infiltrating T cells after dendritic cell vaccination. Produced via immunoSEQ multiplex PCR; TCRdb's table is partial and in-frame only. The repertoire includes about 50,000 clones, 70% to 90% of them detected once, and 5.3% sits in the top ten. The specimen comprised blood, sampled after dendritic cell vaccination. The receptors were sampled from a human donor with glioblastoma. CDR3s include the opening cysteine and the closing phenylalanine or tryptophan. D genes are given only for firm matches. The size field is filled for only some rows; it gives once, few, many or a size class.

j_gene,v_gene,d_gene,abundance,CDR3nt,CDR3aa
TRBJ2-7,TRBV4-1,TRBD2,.,TGCGCCAGCAGCCAAGAAAGAGGCATGGAGCGGGAGAAGTACTTC,CASSQERGMEREKYF
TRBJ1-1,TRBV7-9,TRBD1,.,TGTGCCAGCAGCTTGGCCAGGGGGGCGGGAACTGAAGCTTTCTTT,CASSLARGAGTEAFF
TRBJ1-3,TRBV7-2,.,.,TGTGCCAGCAGCCTCCTATCGCGCTCTGGAAACACCATATATTTT,CASSLLSRSGNTIYF
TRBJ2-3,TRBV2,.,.,TGTGCCAGCAGAAAGGGACTTTCCCACACAGATACGCAGTATTTT,CASRKGLSHTDTQYF
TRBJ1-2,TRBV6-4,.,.,TGTGCCAGCAGTGAGGGGGCAGGTGGCTACACCTTC,CASSEGAGGYTF
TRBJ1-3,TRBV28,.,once,TGTGCCAGCATTTCGGGGGGAGTAGGAAACACCATATATTTT,CASISGGVGNTIYF
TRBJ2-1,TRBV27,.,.,TGTGCCAGCAGTTTAGGCGGGATGGGGCCCTACAATGAGCAGTTCTTC,CASSLGGMGPYNEQFF
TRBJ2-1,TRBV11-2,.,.,TGTGCCAGCAGCTTACAACTTAACAATGAGCAGTTCTTC,CASSLQLNNEQFF
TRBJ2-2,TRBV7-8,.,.,TGTGCCAGCAGCTTAGCGGGGGGAGCGGCCGGGGAGCTGTTTTTT,CASSLAGGAAGELFF
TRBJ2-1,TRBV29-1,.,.,TGCAGCGTTGCTGGAACCCGGGACACCCCAAGGGGGGAGCAGTTCTTC,CSVAGTRDTPRGEQFF
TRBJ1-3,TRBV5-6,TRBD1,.,TGTGCCAGCAGCTTTCGGACAGGGAGGGCTGGAAACACCATATATTTT,CASSFRTGRAGNTIYF
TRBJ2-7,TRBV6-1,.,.,TGTGCCAGCAGTTCGGGTCACGAGCAGTACTTC,CASSSGHEQYF
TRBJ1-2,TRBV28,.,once,TGTGCCAGCAGCTGGACCTTCCGTCGCCGGGAGTATGGCTACACCTTC,CASSWTFRRREYGYTF
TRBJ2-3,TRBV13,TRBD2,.,TGTGCCAGCACCCTAGGACTAGCGGGAGGAGGAGGGCAGTATTTT,CASTLGLAGGGGQYF
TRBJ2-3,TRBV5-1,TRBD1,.,TGCGCCAGCAGCTTGGAGGACAGGCGGTTTGCAGATACGCAGTATTTT,CASSLEDRRFADTQYF
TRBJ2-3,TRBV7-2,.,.,TGTGCCAGCAGCGCGCCAGATACGCAGTATTTT,CASSAPDTQYF